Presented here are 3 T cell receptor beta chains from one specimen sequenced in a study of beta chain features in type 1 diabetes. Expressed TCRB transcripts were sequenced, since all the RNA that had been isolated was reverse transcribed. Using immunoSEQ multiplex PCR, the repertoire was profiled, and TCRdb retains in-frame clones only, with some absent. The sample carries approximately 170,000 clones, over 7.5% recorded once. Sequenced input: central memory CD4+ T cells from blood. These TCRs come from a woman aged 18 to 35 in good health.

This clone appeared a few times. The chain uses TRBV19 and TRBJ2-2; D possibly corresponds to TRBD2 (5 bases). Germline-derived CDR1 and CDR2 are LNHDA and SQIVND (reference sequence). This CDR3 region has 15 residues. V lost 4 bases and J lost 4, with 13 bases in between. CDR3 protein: CASSNRADPTGELFF. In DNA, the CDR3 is TGTGCCAGTAGTAACCGAGCGGACCCCACCGGGGAGCTGTTTTTT.

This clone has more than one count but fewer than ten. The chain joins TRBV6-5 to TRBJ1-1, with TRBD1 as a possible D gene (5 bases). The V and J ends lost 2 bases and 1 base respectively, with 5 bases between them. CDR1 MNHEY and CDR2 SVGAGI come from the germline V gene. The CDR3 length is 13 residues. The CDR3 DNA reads TGTGCCAGCAGTTACGGACAGAACACTGAAGCTTTCTTT. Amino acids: CASSYGQNTEAFF.

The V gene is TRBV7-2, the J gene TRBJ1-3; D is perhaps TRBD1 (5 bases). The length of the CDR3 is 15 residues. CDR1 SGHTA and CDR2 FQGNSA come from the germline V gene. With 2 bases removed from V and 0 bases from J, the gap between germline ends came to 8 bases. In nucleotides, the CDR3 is TGTGCCAGCAGCTTACGGCAGGGCTCTGGAAACACCATATATTTT. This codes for CASSLRQGSGNTIYF.